The text below deals with one TCR beta chain. The target antigen is unknown. The source of the sample is a study of OX40 agonist ivuxolimab in advanced cancers. In the study overall: Patients receiving dose escalation had hepatocellular carcinoma, melanoma, renal cell or head and neck cancer. Of the patients, three showed partial responses, one with hepatocellular carcinoma and two with cutaneous melanoma. Prior anti-PD-1, anti-PD-L1 or anti-CTLA-4 therapy did not bar entry, and 30% to 40% had some.

V lost 5 bases, J lost 2 bases, and 6 bases stayed unmatched. This CDR3 has 16 amino acids. Germline CDR1 and CDR2: SGHTA and FQGNSA. Study findings and constraints: Blood T cells, both CD4+ and CD8+, expanded clonally by week 6 at 0.1 to 3.0 mg/kg.

This table comes from immunoSEQ multiplex PCR, and its TCRdb copy is limited to in-frame clones, with some not included. Among about 80,000 clones listed, around 90% were seen once. This TCR was sampled from an adult with an advanced solid tumor such as melanoma, head and neck, liver or kidney cancer. The specimen comprised CD4+ or CD8+ T cells sorted from blood, sampled in a trial of the OX40 agonist ivuxolimab. J is TRBJ2-3 and V is TRBV7-2, with 11 bases identical to TRBD2. CDR3 coding DNA: TGTGCCAGCAGCCCGACTAGCGGGAAGACCACAGATACGCAGTATTTT. It codes for CASSPTSGKTTDTQYF.